This T cell receptor (beta chain) came from a study of blood T cell repertoires in COVID-19. Study in general: Nucleic acid was either cDNA or gDNA, and it came from T cells, B-cell-depleted T cells, or PBMCs.

In the authors' methods: Reference gene primer amplification gave nucleated cell count estimates. TCRdb's table, derived via immunoSEQ multiplex PCR, lists solely in-frame clones and lacks some. That table furnishes V, J and clone size, whereas the DNA furnished D and trimming. The sample has more than 150,000 clones, around four fifths seen once; the top ten hold 13%. Participant age was roughly 18 to 90 years, and participants resided in fewer than 25 US areas. Allocation to cohorts depended on clinical history reported by the participants. Sequences were obtained from PBMCs or T cells enriched from blood (not recorded which). The receptor's source is a woman in her sixties or seventies who had recovered from COVID-19.

CDR3 sequence reads: CASSSTGEVYGYTF. In nucleotides, the CDR3 is TGTGCCAGCAGCTCGACAGGGGAGGTCTATGGCTACACCTTC. The chain recombines TRBV5-5 with TRBJ1-2; 8 nucleotides align to TRBD1. The V gene's germline CDR1 is SGHKS and CDR2 YYEKEE (reference sequence). The ends lost 3 bases at V and 4 bases at J; junction bases unmatched: 5. The CDR3 runs 14 residues.